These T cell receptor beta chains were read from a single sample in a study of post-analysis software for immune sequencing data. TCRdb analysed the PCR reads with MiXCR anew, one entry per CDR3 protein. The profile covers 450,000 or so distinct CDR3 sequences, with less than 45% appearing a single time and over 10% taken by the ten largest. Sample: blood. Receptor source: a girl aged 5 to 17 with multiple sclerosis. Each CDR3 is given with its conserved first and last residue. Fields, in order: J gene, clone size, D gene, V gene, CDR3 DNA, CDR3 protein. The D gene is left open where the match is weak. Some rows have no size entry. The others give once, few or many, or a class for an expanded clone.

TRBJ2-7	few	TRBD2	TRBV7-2	TGTGCCAGCAGCTCCAAACCAGGACTAGCGGTCACCTACGAGCAGTACTTC	CASSSKPGLAVTYEQYF
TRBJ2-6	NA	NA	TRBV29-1	TGCAGCGTTGTTATCTCTGGGGCCAACGTCCGGACTTTC	CSVVISGANVRTF
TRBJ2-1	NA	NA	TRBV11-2	TGTGCCAGCAGCTTAGGACGCACCTCCTACAATGAGCAGTTCTTC	CASSLGRTSYNEQFF
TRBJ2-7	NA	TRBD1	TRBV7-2	TGTGCCAGCAGCTGGACCGGGACAGGATTAATCGAGCAGTACTTC	CASSWTGTGLIEQYF
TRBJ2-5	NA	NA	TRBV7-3	TGTGCCAGCAGCCCTTTAGGGGCGGGGGAGACCCAGTACTTC	CASSPLGAGETQYF
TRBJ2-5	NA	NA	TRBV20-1	TGCAGTGCTAGGGACAGCTACCAAGAGACCCAGTACTTC	CSARDSYQETQYF
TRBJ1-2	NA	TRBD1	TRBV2	TGTGCCAGTAGGGGGCTTGCGTATGGCTACACCTTC	CASRGLAYGYTF
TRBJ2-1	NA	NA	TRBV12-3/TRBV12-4	TGTGCCAGCAGCCCTAGGGGAGTGGCCTCACCGGAGGGGAACAATGAGCAGTTCTTC	CASSPRGVASPEGNNEQFF
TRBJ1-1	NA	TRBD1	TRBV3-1	TGTGCCAGCAGCCAGGTGACAGGGGCCACTGAAGCTTTCTTT	CASSQVTGATEAFF
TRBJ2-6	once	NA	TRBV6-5	TGTGCCAGCAGTTTTAGCAGCAGCGCTGGGGCCAACGTCCTGACTTTC	CASSFSSSAGANVLTF
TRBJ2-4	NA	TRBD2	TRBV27	TGTGCCAGCAGTCTAGGACTAGCGGGAGGTTTAGACATTCAGTACTTC	CASSLGLAGGLDIQYF
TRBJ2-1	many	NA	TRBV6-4	TGTGCCAGCAGTGAGGGGCAGGGCTACAATGAGCAGTTCTTC	CASSEGQGYNEQFF
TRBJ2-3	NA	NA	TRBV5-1	TGCGCCAGCAGCTTGGAGTCGGGCGGGACCCTCTTTGATACGCAGTATTTT	CASSLESGGTLFDTQYF
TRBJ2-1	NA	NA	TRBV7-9	TGTGCCAGCAGCTTAGTGTGGGCGGATGAGCAGTTCTTC	CASSLVWADEQFF
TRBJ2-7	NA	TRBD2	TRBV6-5	TGTGCCAGCAGACCTAGCGGGAGTTACGAGCAGTACTTC	CASRPSGSYEQYF
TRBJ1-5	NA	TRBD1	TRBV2	TGTGCCAGCGCTACCTCGAGGGACAGGGGCCAGCCCCAGCATTTT	CASATSRDRGQPQHF
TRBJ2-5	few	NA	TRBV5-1	TGCGCCAGCAGCTCGCCCAACGCCGGGGAGACCCAGTACTTC	CASSSPNAGETQYF
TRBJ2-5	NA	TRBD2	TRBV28	TGTGCCAGCAGTAGACGGGACAGAATTCGACTAGCGGGAGGGGGCCAAGAGACCCAGTACTTC	CASSRRDRIRLAGGGQETQYF
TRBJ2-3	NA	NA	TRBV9	TGTGCCAGCAGCGTAGTCGGGACCCGCACAGATACGCAGTATTTT	CASSVVGTRTDTQYF
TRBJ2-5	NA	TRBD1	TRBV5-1	TGCGCCAGCAGCTCTGACAGGGGCCTCCAAGAGACCCAGTACTTC	CASSSDRGLQETQYF
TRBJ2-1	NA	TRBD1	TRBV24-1	TGTGCCACTGGGGACAGGAATGAGCAGTTCTTC	CATGDRNEQFF
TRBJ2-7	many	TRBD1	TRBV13	TGTGCCAGCAGCTTAGGAGTAGGGACAGGAGATGCCTACGAGCAGTACTTC	CASSLGVGTGDAYEQYF
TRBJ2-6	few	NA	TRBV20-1	TGCAGTGCAATACAGGGCTCTGGGGCCAACGTCCTGACTTTC	CSAIQGSGANVLTF
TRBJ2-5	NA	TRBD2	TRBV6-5	TGTGCCAGCAGTTACACTAGCGGGACCCCCAGAGGGGAGACCCAGTACTTC	CASSYTSGTPRGETQYF
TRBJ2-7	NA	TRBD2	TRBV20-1	TGCAGTACTAGTACAACTAGCGAGAGCCCCTACGAGCAGTACTTC	CSTSTTSESPYEQYF
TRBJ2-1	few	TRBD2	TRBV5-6	TGTGCCAGCAGCCACACTAGCGGGAGGTTCTATGAGCAGTTCTTC	CASSHTSGRFYEQFF
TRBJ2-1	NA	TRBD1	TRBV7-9	TGTGCCGGCAGCTCCGGGACAGGGAACAATGAGCAGTTCTTC	CAGSSGTGNNEQFF
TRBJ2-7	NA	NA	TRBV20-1	TGCAGTGCTAGGTCGGGTGTTTCCTACGAGCAGTACTTC	CSARSGVSYEQYF
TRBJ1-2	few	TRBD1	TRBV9	TGTGCCAGCAGCGTAGGGACAGGGGAAGGGAGCTATGGCTACACCTTC	CASSVGTGEGSYGYTF